This T cell receptor beta chain emerged from a study of blood T cell repertoires in COVID-19. Study-wide background: Collection of acute and convalescent COVID-19 samples took place in the United States, Italy and Spain.

Methods used by the authors: Amplified reference gene primers provided the basis for estimating nucleated cell counts. The protocol was immunoSEQ multiplex PCR, while the TCRdb copy is restricted to in-frame clones and leaves out a portion. The DNA gave D and trimming, while V, J and clone size come from that table. The sample lists some 120,000 clones, approximately 88% occurring once. Germline values: CDR1 LGHDT, CDR2 YNNKEL (reference sequence). The V and J ends lost 1 base and 3 bases, in that order; junction bases with no gene match: 2. This CDR3 has 15 amino acids. Material for sequencing was peripheral blood. V usage is TRBV3-1 (or the pseudogene TRBV3-2) and J usage is TRBJ2-3; TRBD2 matches 9 bases. The receptor comes from a woman in her 70s with acute or convalescent COVID-19. The CDR3 protein is CASSQGAGGTDTQYF. The DNA of the CDR3 is TGTGCCAGCAGCCAAGGAGCGGGGGGAACAGATACGCAGTATTTT.